Reported below is one T cell receptor beta chain. Antigen unknown. Germline-derived CDR1 and CDR2 are SQVTM and ANQGSEA. The CDR3 length is 14 residues. Trimming shortened V by 3 bases and J by 4 bases, and 15 bases separated the two germline ends. This entry is derived from a study of CD8+ T cells in alopecia areata. Looking at the study overall: Oral tofacitinib (5 to 10 mg twice daily) was administered to treated patients. Study findings and constraints: An increase in clonality over normal scalp was evident in lesional scalp, especially alopecia totalis/universalis. Normal-skin resident alphabeta T cells also appear among scalp sample sequences.

Described treatment: oral pan-JAK inhibitor, 5-10 mg twice daily. Once RNA had been extracted, it was reverse transcribed into cDNA to act as the sequencing template. Here immunoSEQ multiplex PCR was the method, and the copy in TCRdb shows in-frame clones only, minus some. The data contain 150,000 to 200,000 clones, under 80% of them singletons. This sequence was found in a human donor with alopecia areata. The chain employs TRBV29-1 and TRBJ1-2; maybe TRBD1 (6 bases). This sample comprised CD4+ T cells sorted from blood, obtained at week 49, from a patient treated with tofacitinib. Here the CDR3 reads CSVDTSGGGYGYTF. DNA for the CDR3: TGCAGCGTTGACACTTCGGGGGGCGGCTATGGCTACACCTTC.